This T cell receptor beta chain originates from a study of CD8+CD57+ T cells in acquired aplastic anemia. For the study at large: The study obtained an average of around 2.9 ug of DNA from sorted CD4+ and CD8+ cells. Whole-study results and caveats: Patients and healthy controls showed no significant CD8+ Simpson's diversity difference. The study identified about 30 CD8+ CDR3 sequences shared by patients and controls.

Germline assignment: CDR1 SGHTA and CDR2 FQGTGA. The CDR3 is 16 amino acids. With 3 bases removed from V and 2 bases from J, the gap between germline ends came to 11 bases. To note about this clonotype: Its target is unknown.

Patients included in sequencing had previously demonstrated CD8+CD57+ cell expansion by flow cytometry. Each patient carried a diagnosis of severe acquired aplastic anemia. Genomic DNA served as template for TCR beta VDJ and CDR3 profiling. MiXCR, run by TCRdb on the reads, gives a single entry per CDR3 protein. This sample has under 350,000 distinct CDR3 sequences, with 56% found just once. The clonotype comes from a human donor with aplastic anemia. The gene calls are TRBV7-3 and TRBJ2-6; D is undetermined. Sequenced sample: sorted CD4+, CD8+, or CD8+CD57+ T cells (not recorded which) from PBMCs. The CDR3 bases are TGTGCCAGCAGCTTGGGCGGAGCAGCTGGGGCCAACGTCCTGACTTTC. Amino acid sequence: CASSLGGAAGANVLTF.